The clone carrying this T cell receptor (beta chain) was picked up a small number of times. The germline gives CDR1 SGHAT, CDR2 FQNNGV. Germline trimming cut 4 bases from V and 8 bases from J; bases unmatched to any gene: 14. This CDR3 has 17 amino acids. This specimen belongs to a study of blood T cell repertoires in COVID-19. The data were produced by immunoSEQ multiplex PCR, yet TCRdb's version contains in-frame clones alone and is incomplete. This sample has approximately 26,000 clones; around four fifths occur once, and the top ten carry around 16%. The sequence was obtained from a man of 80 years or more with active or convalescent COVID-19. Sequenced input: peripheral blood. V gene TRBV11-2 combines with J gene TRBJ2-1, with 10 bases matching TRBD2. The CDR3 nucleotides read TGTGCCAGCAGCTCTCGAACTTTACTAGCGGGATTCTATGAGCAGTTCTTC. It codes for CASSSRTLLAGFYEQFF.